The 3 T cell receptor beta chains reported below all come from one sample, sequenced in a study of cytomegalovirus exposure and HLA in healthy donors. PCR used 60 Vbeta primers and 13 Jbeta primers. The table came from immunoSEQ multiplex PCR; TCRdb's copy has only in-frame clones and leaves some out. The profile shows 65,000 to 70,000 clones, about three quarters of them singletons. Sequencing was carried out using PBMCs. The receptors originated from a woman aged 25 to 39 in good health and CMV-seropositive.

The chain couples TRBV15 to TRBJ2-7; TRBD1 might be the D (6 bases). This CDR3 comprises 15 residues. Trimming shortened V by 0 bases and J by 5 bases, and 14 bases separated the two germline ends. CDR1 and CDR2 (germline): LNHNV, YYDKDF (reference sequence). The CDR3 protein is CATSRDRGQTDEQYF. The CDR3 coding sequence is TGTGCCACCAGCAGAGATCGAGGACAGACCGACGAGCAGTACTTC.

J is TRBJ2-7 and V is TRBV18; D is ambiguous. CDR3 length: 13 residues. Germline CDR1 and CDR2: KGHSH and LQKENI. The V gene lost 0 bases and the J gene lost 1 base, with 4 bases spanning the gap. CDR3 bases: TGTGCCAGCTCACCACCGAGTTCCTACGAGCAGTACTTC. Its translation is CASSPPSSYEQYF.

The V gene is TRBV7-9, the J gene TRBJ1-2; D is ambiguous. The CDR3 loop spans 15 amino acids. Trimming pared 4 bases from V and 2 bases from J, leaving 14 bases between. The germline gives CDR1 SEHNR, CDR2 FQNEAQ (reference sequence). CDR3 nucleotide sequence: TGTGCCAGCAGCTCCACTCTCACTCTCAACTATGGCTACACCTTC. It encodes CASSSTLTLNYGYTF.